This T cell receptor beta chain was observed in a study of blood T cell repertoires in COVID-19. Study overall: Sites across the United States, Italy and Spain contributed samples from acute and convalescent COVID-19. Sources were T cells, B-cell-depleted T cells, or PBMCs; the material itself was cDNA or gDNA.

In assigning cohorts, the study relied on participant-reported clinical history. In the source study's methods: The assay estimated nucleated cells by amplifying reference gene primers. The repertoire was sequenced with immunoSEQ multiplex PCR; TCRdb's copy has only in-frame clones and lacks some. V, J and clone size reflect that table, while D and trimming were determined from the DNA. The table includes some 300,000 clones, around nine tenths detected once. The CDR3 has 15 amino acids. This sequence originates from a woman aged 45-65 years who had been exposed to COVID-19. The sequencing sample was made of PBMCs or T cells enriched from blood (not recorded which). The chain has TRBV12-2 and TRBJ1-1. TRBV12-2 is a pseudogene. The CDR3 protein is CASRFSNRGNTEAFF. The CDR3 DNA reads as TGTGCAAGTCGCTTCTCGAACCGCGGGAACACTGAAGCTTTCTTT.